The source of this T cell receptor beta chain is a study of shared clonotypes between healthy human individuals. Across the study: Sampling drew on donors who were two women and a few men aged 18 to 49. Per donor, CD8 memory used one plate, CD8 naive used two, CD4 memory used three and CD4 naive used three. Study-wide results and limits: Memory subsets generally showed lower estimated richness than naive subsets. An effect of sequencing depth on clonotype sharing among donors was expected.

A remark on this clone: The antigen is unknown.

Produced via immunoSEQ multiplex PCR; TCRdb's table is partial and in-frame only. This table holds some 2,100,000 clones, 90% to 97% found once. This receptor was identified in a man between 18 and 29 years old in good health. Specimen: naive CD4+ T cells sorted from blood. The sample's subset: CD45RA+ positively selected.

CDR3 sequence (DNA): TGTGCCAGCAGTGCCCCGGGGAAAGAGACCCAGTACTTC. Residues: CASSAPGKETQYF. This chain links TRBV6-6 with TRBJ2-5; TRBD2 might be the D (5 bases). Deletions cut 5 bases from V and 3 bases from J, with 10 bases between. The V gene's germline CDR1 is MNHNY and CDR2 SVGAGI (reference sequence). The CDR3 spans 13 residues.